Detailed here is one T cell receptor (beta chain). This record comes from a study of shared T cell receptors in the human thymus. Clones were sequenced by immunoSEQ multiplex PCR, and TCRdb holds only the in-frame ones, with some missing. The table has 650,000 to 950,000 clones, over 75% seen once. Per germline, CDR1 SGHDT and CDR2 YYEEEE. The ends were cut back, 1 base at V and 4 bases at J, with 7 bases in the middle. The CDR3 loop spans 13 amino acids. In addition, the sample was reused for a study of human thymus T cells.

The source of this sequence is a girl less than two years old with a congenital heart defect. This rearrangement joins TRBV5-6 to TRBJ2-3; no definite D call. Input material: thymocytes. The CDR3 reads CASSLLVSDTQYF. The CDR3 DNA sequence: TGTGCCAGCAGCTTGCTAGTCTCAGATACGCAGTATTTT. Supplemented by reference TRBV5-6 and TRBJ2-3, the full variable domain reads DAGVTQSPTHLIKTRGQQVTLRCSPKSGHDTVSWYQQALGQGPQFIFQYYEEEERQRGNFPDRFSGHQFPNYSSELNVNALLLGDSALYLCASSLLVSDTQYFGPGTRLTVL.